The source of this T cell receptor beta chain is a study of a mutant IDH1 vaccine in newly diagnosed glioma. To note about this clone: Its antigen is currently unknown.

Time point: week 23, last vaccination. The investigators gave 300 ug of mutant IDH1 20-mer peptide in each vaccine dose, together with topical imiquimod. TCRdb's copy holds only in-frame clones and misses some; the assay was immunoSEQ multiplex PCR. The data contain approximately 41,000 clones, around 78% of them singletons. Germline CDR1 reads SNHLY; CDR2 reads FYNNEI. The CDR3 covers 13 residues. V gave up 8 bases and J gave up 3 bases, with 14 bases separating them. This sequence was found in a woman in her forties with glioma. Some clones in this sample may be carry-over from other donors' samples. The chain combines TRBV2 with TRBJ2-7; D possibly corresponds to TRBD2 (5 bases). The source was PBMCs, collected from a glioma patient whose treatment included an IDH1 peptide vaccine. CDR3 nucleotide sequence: TGTGCCAGCGGCGGGCGGTACATCTACGAGCAGTACTTC. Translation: CASGGRYIYEQYF. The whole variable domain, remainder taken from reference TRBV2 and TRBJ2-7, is EPEVTQTPSHQVTQMGQEVILRCVPISNHLYFYWYRQILGQKVEFLVSFYNNEISEKSEIFDDQFSVERPDGSNFTLKIRSTKLEDSAMYFCASGGRYIYEQYFGPGTRLTVT.